These T cell receptor beta chains were read from a single sample in a study of blood T cell repertoires in COVID-19. The data were produced by immunoSEQ multiplex PCR, yet TCRdb's version contains in-frame clones alone and is incomplete. The sample lists about 310,000 clones, approximately 87% occurring once. Sequenced: peripheral blood. These receptors originate from a woman aged 30 to 39 with COVID-19, enrolled during active disease. CDR3s include the opening cysteine and the closing phenylalanine or tryptophan. A D gene is named only where the DNA matches it firmly. Rows give clone size only sometimes, using once, few, many, or a class for an expanded clone.

16	TRBV5-4	-	-	TRBJ2-1	TGTGCCAGCAGCCGATCCGGCAGGGGCTCCTACAATGAGCAGTTCTTC	CASSRSGRGSYNEQFF
15	TRBV2	-	-	TRBJ1-1	TGTGCCAGCAGTGAAGATCGGGGGGCGGGGACTGAAGCTTTCTTT	CASSEDRGAGTEAFF
14	TRBV18	-	-	TRBJ2-5	TGTGCCAGCTCAGTTCTGCGACAGGAAGAGACCCAGTACTTC	CASSVLRQEETQYF
12	TRBV15	-	-	TRBJ2-7	TGTGCCACCAGCAGAGTCGAGGGACTCCAGTACTTC	CATSRVEGLQYF
15	TRBV9	-	TRBD2	TRBJ2-1	TGTGCCAGCAGCGAGGGTAGCGGGATCGGCAATGAGCAGTTCTTC	CASSEGSGIGNEQFF
15	TRBV18	-	TRBD2	TRBJ2-1	TGTGCCAGCTCACCGGGACTAGCGGGAGACAATGAGCAGTTCTTC	CASSPGLAGDNEQFF
16	TRBV7-7	-	-	TRBJ1-2	TGTGCCAGCAGCTCGTACAGAAACAGGGTTCGCTATGGCTACACCTTC	CASSSYRNRVRYGYTF
16	TRBV6-1	-	-	TRBJ1-5	TGTGCCAGCAGTGAGACCTTGACAGGCCGCAATCAGCCCCAGCATTTT	CASSETLTGRNQPQHF
12	TRBV30	-	-	TRBJ2-5	TGTGCCTGGAGCTTCGGCCAAGAGACCCAGTACTTC	CAWSFGQETQYF
14	TRBV6-5	-	-	TRBJ2-2	TGTGCCAGCAACCGAGGAGAGAACACCGGGGAGCTGTTTTTT	CASNRGENTGELFF
15	TRBV4-1	-	-	TRBJ1-5	TGCGCCAGCAGCCAAATCTCAGGGGCCCATCAGCCCCAGCATTTT	CASSQISGAHQPQHF
14	TRBV6-5	-	-	TRBJ1-4	TGTGCCAGCGGGGGCAGGGACAAGAATGAAAAACTGTTTTTT	CASGGRDKNEKLFF
15	TRBV5-1	-	TRBD2	TRBJ2-7	TGCGCCAGCAGCTTGGAGGTAGCGGGAGCCTACGAGCAGTACTTC	CASSLEVAGAYEQYF
18	TRBV7-3	-	TRBD1	TRBJ1-6	TGTGCCAGCAGCTTAACCCCACCGACAGGGAGGAATAATTCACCCCTCCACTTT	CASSLTPPTGRNNSPLHF
12	TRBV12-3/TRBV12-4	once	-	TRBJ2-7	TGTGCCAGCAGGGAGGGATCCTACGAGCAGTACTTC	CASREGSYEQYF
13	TRBV2	-	-	TRBJ1-1	TGTGCCAGCAGTGGACAACCGAACACTGAAGCTTTCTTT	CASSGQPNTEAFF
15	TRBV5-4	-	TRBD1	TRBJ2-3	TGTGCCAGCAGCGAACAAGGACAGGGGGCGAATACGCAGTATTTT	CASSEQGQGANTQYF
15	TRBV27	-	TRBD1	TRBJ1-6	TGTGCCAGCGGATTCCTCGACAGGGTTGCTTCACCCCTCCACTTT	CASGFLDRVASPLHF
19	TRBV12-5	-	TRBD1	TRBJ2-7	TGTGCTAGTGGTTTTCGGGATCCGGGACAGCTCCCCTTTCCCTACGAGCAGTACTTC	CASGFRDPGQLPFPYEQYF
16	TRBV5-4	-	TRBD2	TRBJ2-1	TGTGCCAGCAGGGAAAAAGCGGGAGGGGCCTACAATGAGCAGTTCTTC	CASREKAGGAYNEQFF
14	TRBV28	-	-	TRBJ1-2	TGTGCCAGCAGTTTATACACAGAGAACTATGGCTACACCTTC	CASSLYTENYGYTF
17	TRBV5-1	once	TRBD2	TRBJ2-4	TGCGCCAGCAGCTCCGGGACTAGCGGGAGTTCGACGGACATTCAGTACTTC	CASSSGTSGSSTDIQYF
14	TRBV5-1	-	-	TRBJ1-4	TGCGCCAGCAGCCCCGGGACTGCAGGGGAAAAACTGTTTTTT	CASSPGTAGEKLFF
12	TRBV30	-	-	TRBJ2-1	TGTGCCTGGAGGGAGAATCCCTTTAAGCAGTTCTTC	CAWRENPFKQFF
21	TRBV30	once	-	TRBJ2-2	TGTGCCTGGAGTGTACTCTCCACAGGGACCTTCTCAAGGGCGAACACCGGGGAGCTGTTTTTT	CAWSVLSTGTFSRANTGELFF
15	TRBV5-4	-	-	TRBJ1-2	TGTGCCAGCAGCTCTCCCCCAGACTTGGACTATGGCTACACCTTC	CASSSPPDLDYGYTF
15	TRBV7-2	-	TRBD1	TRBJ2-7	TGTGCCAGCAGCTTAGGGGGACAGGGGGCGCGAGAGCAGTACTTC	CASSLGGQGAREQYF
14	TRBV2	-	TRBD1	TRBJ1-5	TGTGCCAGCAGCCCTGGACAGGGACAACAGCCCCAGCATTTT	CASSPGQGQQPQHF